The present T cell receptor (beta chain) was sequenced within a study of T cells in localized non-small cell lung cancer. Per germline, CDR1 KGHSH and CDR2 LQKENI. There are 12 residues in the CDR3. Trimming stripped 5 bases from V and 4 bases from J, with 8 bases between. Clones were read by immunoSEQ multiplex PCR, and TCRdb kept only the in-frame ones, dropping some. The data hold 30,000 to 40,000 clones, with 90% observed a single time. This rearrangement joins TRBV18 to TRBJ1-1; D perhaps matches TRBD1 (6 bases). The receptor's source is a man aged 40 to 69 with stage I lung adenocarcinoma. Sample: peripheral blood, taken before any cancer treatment. The chain's CDR3 is CASSTGSTEAFF. The DNA of the CDR3 is TGTGCCAGCTCAACAGGGAGCACTGAAGCTTTCTTT.